A selection of T cell receptor beta chains follows, all from one sample in a study of blood T cells in healthy people across ages. Each CDR3 protein gets one entry after TCRdb re-called the 5' RACE reads with MiXCR. The sample shows 650,000 to 800,000 distinct CDR3 sequences, roughly half of them seen only once. Sequencing was carried out using blood. All receptors come from an elderly woman in good health. Each CDR3 is given with its conserved first and last residue. D genes are given only for firm matches. Expanded clones get a size class; other rows say once, few or many, or leave the size out.

D gene	clone size	V gene	J gene	CDR3 protein	CDR3 DNA
TRBD1	-	TRBV4-1	TRBJ2-3	CASSLRDRGLLDTQYF	TGCGCCAGCAGCCTCCGGGACAGGGGCCTCCTAGATACGCAGTATTTT
-	many	TRBV29-1	TRBJ2-7	CSARVGSGAGYEQYF	TGCAGCGCCCGTGTCGGTAGCGGAGCCGGCTACGAGCAGTACTTC
-	-	TRBV24-1	TRBJ2-7	CATSSTGYYEQYF	TGTGCCACCAGTTCTACAGGGTACTACGAGCAGTACTTC
-	many	TRBV3-1	TRBJ2-5	CASSHLEETQYF	TGTGCCAGCAGCCACCTCGAAGAGACCCAGTACTTC
TRBD2	few	TRBV12-3/TRBV12-4	TRBJ2-1	CASIGTSGRFSGSYNEQFF	TGTGCCAGCATCGGGACTAGCGGGAGATTCTCGGGCTCCTACAATGAGCAGTTCTTC
-	many	TRBV2	TRBJ2-1	CASSAEVQYEQFF	TGTGCCAGCAGTGCTGAAGTACAGTATGAGCAGTTCTTC
-	-	TRBV5-1	TRBJ1-2	CASTWTGASTYGYTF	TGCGCCAGCACCTGGACGGGGGCGTCAACCTATGGCTACACCTTC
-	-	TRBV20-1	TRBJ2-3	CTAGTYTDTQYF	TGCACCGCCGGGACTTACACAGATACGCAGTATTTT
TRBD1	-	TRBV29-1	TRBJ2-7	CSGRQGNEQYF	TGCAGCGGACGACAGGGGAACGAGCAGTACTTC
-	-	TRBV7-9	TRBJ2-4	CASSLDSSNIQYF	TGTGCCAGCAGTTTGGACAGTTCCAACATTCAGTACTTC
TRBD1	many	TRBV5-1	TRBJ1-2	CASSSLPGQVYGYTF	TGCGCCAGCAGCTCCCTACCGGGACAGGTCTATGGCTACACCTTC
TRBD2	-	TRBV2	TRBJ2-3	CASRRERGGRADTQYF	TGTGCCAGCAGGAGGGAGCGGGGGGGACGTGCAGATACGCAGTATTTT
-	-	TRBV6-5	TRBJ1-1	CASSFRPPGFGTEAFF	TGTGCCAGCAGTTTCCGACCGCCAGGGTTCGGAACTGAAGCTTTCTTT
-	-	TRBV7-9	TRBJ1-1	CASSSTNTATNTEAFF	TGTGCCAGCAGCTCCACAAATACAGCCACGAACACTGAAGCTTTCTTT
-	many	TRBV20-1	TRBJ2-4	CSAAAGAKNIQYF	TGCAGTGCGGCAGCGGGAGCCAAAAACATTCAGTACTTC
TRBD1	-	TRBV29-1	TRBJ2-7	CSVGTASKGLEQYF	TGCAGCGTCGGGACAGCCTCGAAGGGGCTCGAGCAGTACTTC
-	many	TRBV25-1	TRBJ2-3	CASSGHRGLTDTQYF	TGTGCCAGCAGTGGCCACAGGGGACTCACAGATACGCAGTATTTT
-	-	TRBV27	TRBJ1-5	CASSFQGQANQPQHF	TGTGCCAGCAGTTTCCAGGGACAAGCCAATCAGCCCCAGCATTTT
TRBD1	-	TRBV7-9	TRBJ2-7	CASSLGQGNDEQYF	TGTGCCAGCAGCTTGGGACAGGGTAACGACGAGCAGTACTTC
-	-	TRBV5-1	TRBJ2-3	CASSLVGTSRGTDTQYF	TGCGCCAGCAGCTTGGTCGGAACTAGCCGGGGCACAGATACGCAGTATTTT
-	-	TRBV12-3/TRBV12-4	TRBJ1-5	CASSRTVSDQPQHF	TGTGCCAGCAGCCGGACAGTGAGCGATCAGCCCCAGCATTTT
-	few	TRBV6-6	TRBJ1-5	CASSQPGQPQHF	TGTGCCAGCAGTCAACCGGGGCAGCCCCAGCATTTT